Detailed here is one T cell receptor beta chain. This CDR3 region has 13 residues. Deletions cut 7 bases from V and 8 bases from J, with 20 bases between. The germline gives CDR1 SQVTM, CDR2 ANQGSEA. The record originates from a study of blood T cell repertoires in COVID-19. In the study overall: Both acute and convalescent COVID-19 samples were obtained from the United States, Italy and Spain. Sample material is recorded as cDNA or gDNA derived from T cells, B-cell-depleted T cells, or PBMCs.

Data came from immunoSEQ multiplex PCR; TCRdb stores just in-frame clones and leaves some out. The sample contains 200,000 to 300,000 clones, over 75% of which appear only once. The source of this sequence is a human donor in a cohort sampled during active COVID-19. Sequencing was carried out using peripheral blood. The chain joins TRBV29-1 to TRBJ1-2, with no clear D. The CDR3, as DNA: TGCAGCGCCTGGGCCTCCGCGGGCCAGGGCTACACCTTC. This translates into CSAWASAGQGYTF.